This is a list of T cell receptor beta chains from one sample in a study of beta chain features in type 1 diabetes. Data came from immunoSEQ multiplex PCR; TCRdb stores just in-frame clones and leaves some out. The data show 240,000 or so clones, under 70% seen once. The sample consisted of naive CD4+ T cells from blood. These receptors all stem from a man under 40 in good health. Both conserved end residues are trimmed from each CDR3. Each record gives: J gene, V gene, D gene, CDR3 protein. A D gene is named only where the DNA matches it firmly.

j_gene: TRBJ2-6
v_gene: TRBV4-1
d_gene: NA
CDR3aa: ASSQDKDSGANVLT

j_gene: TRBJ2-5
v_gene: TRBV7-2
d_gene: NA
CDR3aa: ASSFWTEETQY

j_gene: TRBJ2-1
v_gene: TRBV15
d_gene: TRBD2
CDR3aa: ATSISLELALNNEQF

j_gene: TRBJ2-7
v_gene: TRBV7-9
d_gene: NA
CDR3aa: ASSSRAFYEQY

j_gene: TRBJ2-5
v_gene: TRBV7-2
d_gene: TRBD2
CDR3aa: ASTPSGGETQY

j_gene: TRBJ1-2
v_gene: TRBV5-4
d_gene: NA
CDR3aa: ASSPGGSYGYT

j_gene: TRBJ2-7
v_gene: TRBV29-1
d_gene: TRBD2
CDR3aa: SVDREGPARREQY

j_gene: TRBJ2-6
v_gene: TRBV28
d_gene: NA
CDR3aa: ASSLDGTRANVLT

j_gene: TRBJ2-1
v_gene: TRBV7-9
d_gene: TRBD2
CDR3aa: ASSIRLAGSYNEQF

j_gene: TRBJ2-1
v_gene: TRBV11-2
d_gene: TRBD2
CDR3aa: ASSPLTGGTYNEQF

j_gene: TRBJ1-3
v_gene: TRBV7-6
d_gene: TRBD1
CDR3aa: ASSLEQGAGNTIY

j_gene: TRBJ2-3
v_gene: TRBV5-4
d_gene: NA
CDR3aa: ASSLESDTQY

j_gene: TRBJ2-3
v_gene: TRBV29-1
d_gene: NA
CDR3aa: SVSGRSTDTQY

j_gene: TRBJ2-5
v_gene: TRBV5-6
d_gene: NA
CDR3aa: ASSLAGKTQY

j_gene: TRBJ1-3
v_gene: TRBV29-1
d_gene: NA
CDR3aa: SAGDLLSGNTIY

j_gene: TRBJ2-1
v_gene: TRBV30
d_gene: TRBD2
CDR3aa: AWSHGAGGSSYNEQF

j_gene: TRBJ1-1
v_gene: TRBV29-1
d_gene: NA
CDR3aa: SVGPGVGNTEAF

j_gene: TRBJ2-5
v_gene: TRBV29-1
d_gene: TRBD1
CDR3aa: SGNRGQETQY

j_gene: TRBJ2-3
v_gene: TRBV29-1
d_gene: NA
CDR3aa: SVESPNLSDTQY

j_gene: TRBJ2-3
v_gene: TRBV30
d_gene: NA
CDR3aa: AWSVDHTQY

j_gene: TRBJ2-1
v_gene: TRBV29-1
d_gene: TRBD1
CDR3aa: SVSNRDRAYNEQF

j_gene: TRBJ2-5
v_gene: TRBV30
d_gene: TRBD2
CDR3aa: AWSDPSGAETQY

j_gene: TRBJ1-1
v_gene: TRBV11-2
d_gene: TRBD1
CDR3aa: ASSRTGMEAF

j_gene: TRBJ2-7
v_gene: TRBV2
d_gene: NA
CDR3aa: ASRPTGSEQY

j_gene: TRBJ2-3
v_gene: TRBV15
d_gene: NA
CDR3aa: ATSRDISGKSTQY

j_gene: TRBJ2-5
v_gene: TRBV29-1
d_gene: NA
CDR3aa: SVVAGQETQY